The 19 T cell receptor beta chains listed next were all sequenced from one sample in a study of identical twins. TCRdb itself ran the 5' RACE reads through MiXCR, one entry per CDR3 protein. The sample lists a few hundred thousand distinct CDR3 sequences; roughly 9% were seen once. The same sample was also studied in work on yellow fever vaccine responses in identical twins.

Material for sequencing was CD8+ T cells sorted from blood. The receptors derive from a woman aged 18 to 35 in good health.

This clonotype was seen repeatedly, ten times or more. The chain combines TRBV20-1 with TRBJ2-7, with D tentatively TRBD2 (6 bases). The length of the CDR3 is 14 residues. CDR1 and CDR2 (germline): DFQATT, SNEGSKA (reference sequence). Trimming left V 5 bases short and J 1 base short, with 15 bases between. DNA for the CDR3: TGCAGTGCTTGGGACTCCCCTTATTCCTACGAGCAGTACTTC. It translates to CSAWDSPYSYEQYF.

This clonotype was detected a few times. This rearrangement joins TRBV5-5 to TRBJ2-1; 8 bases are a match to TRBD2. The CDR3 has 16 residues. Germline V gene lookup returns CDR1 SGHKS and CDR2 YYEKEE (reference sequence). With 1 base clipped from V and 2 bases from J, the junction kept 5 bases outside the gene matches. CDR3 DNA: TGTGCCAGCAGCTTGCTGGTCGGGGGGGCCTACAATGAGCAGTTCTTC. Translated: CASSLLVGGAYNEQFF. The whole variable domain, filled in from reference TRBV5-5 and TRBJ2-1, reads DAGVTQSPTHLIKTRGQQVTLRCSPISGHKSVSWYQQVLGQGPQFIFQYYEKEERGRGNFPDRFSARQFPNYSSELNVNALLLGDSALYLCASSLLVGGAYNEQFFGPGTRLTVL.

The table lists this clonotype with many counts. The chain joins TRBV7-9 to TRBJ2-2, with 8 positions matching TRBD1. V shed 3 bases, J shed 2 bases, and the junction held 2 bases outside the gene matches. Per the germline V gene, CDR1 is SEHNR and CDR2 is FQNEAQ (reference sequence). The CDR3 is 15 residues long. CDR3 region: CASSLDRANTGELFF. In DNA form, the CDR3 reads TGTGCCAGCAGCTTGGACAGGGCCAACACCGGGGAGCTGTTTTTT.

The chain carries TRBV11-2 and TRBJ2-1; D gene unclear. This CDR3 region has 14 residues. V lost 7 bases to trimming and J lost 9 bases, with 19 bases between them. The germline gives CDR1 SGHAT, CDR2 FQNNGV. CDR3 nucleotide sequence: TGTGCCAGCACCGAACCCCAGCAACTCGGTGAGCAGTTCTTC. This codes for CASTEPQQLGEQFF.

There are many counts of this clonotype. V usage is TRBV4-1 and J usage is TRBJ2-1; no reliable D call. Germline V gene sequence: CDR1 MGHRA, CDR2 YSYEKL. Trimming shortened V by 1 base and J by 8 bases, and 6 bases separated the two germline ends. There are 12 residues in the CDR3. The CDR3 DNA follows: TGCGCCAGCAGCCAAGTGGGTGATGAGCAGTTCTTC. The encoded protein is CASSQVGDEQFF.

With respect to this clonotype: A much larger clone lies a single base off, so this may be a read error. This chain uses TRBV7-2 with TRBJ2-7; D is tentatively TRBD1 or TRBD2 (5 bases each). The CDR3 has 13 residues. In germline, CDR1 is SGHTA, CDR2 FQGNSA. DNA for the CDR3: TGTGCCAGCAGCTCCCAATCGAGGGGAGAGCAGAACTTC. This gives the protein CASSSQSRGEQNF. Drawing the rest from reference TRBV7-2 and TRBJ2-7, the complete variable domain is GAGVSQSPSNKVTEKGKDVELRCDPISGHTALYWYRQSLGQGLEFLIYFQGNSAPDKSGLPSDRFSAERTGGSVSTLTIQRTQQEDSAVYLCASSSQSRGEQNFGPGTRLTVT.

This clonotype has a count of ten or more. The chain carries TRBV6-1 and TRBJ1-5, with D possibly matching TRBD1 (5 bases). The ends were cut back, 5 bases at V and 5 bases at J, with 10 bases in the middle. Germline CDR1 and CDR2: MNHNS and SASEGT. The length of the CDR3 is 13 residues. The DNA of the CDR3 is TGTGCCAGCAGTCCCCAGGGTTATCAGCCCCAGCATTTT. It encodes CASSPQGYQPQHF.

Ten or more counts support this clonotype. This chain joins TRBV3-1 and TRBJ2-2; D might be TRBD1 (5 bases). The CDR3 extends over 16 amino acids. Per germline, CDR1 LGHDT and CDR2 YNNKEL (reference sequence). Trimming cost V 4 bases and J 7 bases, with 19 bases left between them. The CDR3 spells CASSPPPFGANGELFF. In DNA form, the CDR3 reads TGTGCCAGCAGCCCCCCTCCGTTTGGGGCAAACGGGGAGCTGTTTTTT.

This clonotype came up many times. The V gene is TRBV5-1, the J gene TRBJ2-3, with D possibly being TRBD1 or TRBD2 (5 bases each). CDR3 length equals 16 residues. Trimming left V 1 base short and J 2 bases short, with 14 bases between. Germline V CDR1 and CDR2: SGHRS, YFSETQ. In DNA form, the CDR3 reads TGCGCCAGCAGCTTGATGGGGGACGGATTCACAGATACGCAGTATTTT. Its protein product is CASSLMGDGFTDTQYF.

This clonotype was observed a few times. The chain employs TRBV19 and TRBJ2-1; 10 bases are a match to TRBD2. Germline V gene sequence: CDR1 LNHDA, CDR2 SQIVND (reference sequence). The CDR3 is 13 amino acids. J gave up 9 bases and V 5 bases, and 4 bases lay outside the gene matches. The CDR3 coding sequence is TGTGCCAGTAGTGGGACTAGCGTAGGTGAGCAGTTCTTC. This translates into CASSGTSVGEQFF.

This clonotype was recorded at least ten times. This chain links TRBV27 with TRBJ2-1, with 8 nucleotides matching TRBD2. The germline V gene encodes CDR1 MNHEY and CDR2 SMNVEV (reference sequence). V lost 0 bases and J lost 1; bases outside the gene matches: 2. This CDR3 spans 16 amino acids. The CDR3 is CASSLSAGESYNEQFF. Here the CDR3 DNA reads TGTGCCAGCAGTTTATCAGCGGGAGAGTCCTACAATGAGCAGTTCTTC.

There are many counts of this clonotype. The V call is TRBV4-3, the J call TRBJ1-2, with D tentatively TRBD1 (5 bases). CDR3 length: 15 amino acids. The V and J ends lost 1 base and 0 bases respectively, with 9 bases between them. Per the germline V gene, CDR1 is LGHNA and CDR2 is YSLEER. The CDR3 sequence: CASSQGRDSNYGYTF. As DNA, the CDR3 is TGCGCCAGCAGCCAAGGACGGGACTCTAACTATGGCTACACCTTC.

This clonotype was seen at least ten times. The chain couples TRBV15 to TRBJ1-4; D is perhaps TRBD1 (6 bases). V was trimmed by 3 bases and J by 6 bases, leaving 14 bases between them. The CDR3 runs 15 residues. Germline V gives CDR1 LNHNV, CDR2 YYDKDF (reference sequence). The CDR3 nucleotides are TGTGCCACCAGCAGGGTTGGGGGCGGCGATGAAAAACTGTTTTTT. Its translation: CATSRVGGGDEKLFF.

The rearrangement uses TRBV28 and TRBJ2-7, with 8 bases matching TRBD2. Per the germline V gene, CDR1 is MDHEN and CDR2 is SYDVKM. J was trimmed by 4 bases and V by 3 bases; bases with no gene match: 8. The CDR3 covers 15 residues. CDR3 in amino acids: CASSFAREGVYEQYF. Here the CDR3 DNA reads TGTGCCAGCAGTTTTGCCCGGGAGGGCGTTTACGAGCAGTACTTC.

This clonotype was seen repeatedly, ten times or more. The chain joins TRBV4-3 to TRBJ2-7; TRBD2 matches 16 bases. Germline CDR1 and CDR2: LGHNA and YSLEER. The trim removed 4 bases at V and 3 bases at J, leaving 9 bases unmatched. This CDR3 is built from 18 residues. The CDR3 region is CASSRGLAGGSPNYEQYF. CDR3 nucleotides: TGCGCCAGCAGCCGGGGACTAGCGGGAGGGTCCCCCAACTACGAGCAGTACTTC.

This clonotype has at least ten counts. This chain uses TRBV12-3 or TRBV12-4 with TRBJ2-3; D gene unclear. Trimming took off 1 base at V and 2 bases at J, with 7 bases between the two ends. CDR3 length: 14 residues. DNA for the CDR3: TGTGCCAGCAGTTTAGGGGCTTTCACAGATACGCAGTATTTT. As protein: CASSLGAFTDTQYF.

This clonotype was recorded a few times. The chain couples TRBV5-6 to TRBJ2-1, with 7 positions matching TRBD1. This CDR3 is 14 amino acids long. With V trimmed by 4 bases and J by 5 bases, 6 bases remained unmatched. Germline V gene data show CDR1 as SGHDT and CDR2 as YYEEEE. This chain's CDR3 is CASSLPGQHNEQFF. The CDR3 nucleotides are TGTGCCAGCAGCCTACCGGGACAGCACAATGAGCAGTTCTTC.

This clonotype was counted many times. J is TRBJ2-1 and V is TRBV7-2, with D perhaps given as TRBD1 or TRBD2 (5 bases each). Trimming pared 3 bases from V and 3 bases from J, leaving 9 bases between. The CDR3 sequence is 14 residues long. Germline V gene data show CDR1 as SGHTA and CDR2 as FQGNSA. The CDR3 bases are TGTGCCAGCAGCTTTGGGACGGACTACAATGAGCAGTTCTTC. As protein: CASSFGTDYNEQFF.

This rearrangement joins TRBV27 to TRBJ2-7; TRBD2 agrees at 11 bases. This CDR3 contains 14 residues. V trimming: 10 bases; J trimming: 2 bases; junction bases outside the gene matches: 7. The germline CDR1 and CDR2 sequences are MNHEY and SMNVEV (reference sequence). The CDR3, as DNA: TGTGCCACCCCGGGACTAGCGGAACCCTACGAGCAGTACTTC. Translating gives CATPGLAEPYEQYF.